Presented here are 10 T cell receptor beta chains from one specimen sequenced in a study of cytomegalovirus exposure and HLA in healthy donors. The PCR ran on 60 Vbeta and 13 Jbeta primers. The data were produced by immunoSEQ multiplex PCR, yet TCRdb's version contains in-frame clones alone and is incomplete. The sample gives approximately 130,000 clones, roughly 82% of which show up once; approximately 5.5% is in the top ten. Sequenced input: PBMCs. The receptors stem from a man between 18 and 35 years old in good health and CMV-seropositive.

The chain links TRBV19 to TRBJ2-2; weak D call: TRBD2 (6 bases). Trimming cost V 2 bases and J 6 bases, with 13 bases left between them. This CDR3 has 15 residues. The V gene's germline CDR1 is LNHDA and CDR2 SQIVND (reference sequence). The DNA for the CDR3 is TGTGCCAGTAGTATACCCCTTAGCGGATCCGGGGAGCTGTTTTTT. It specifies CASSIPLSGSGELFF.

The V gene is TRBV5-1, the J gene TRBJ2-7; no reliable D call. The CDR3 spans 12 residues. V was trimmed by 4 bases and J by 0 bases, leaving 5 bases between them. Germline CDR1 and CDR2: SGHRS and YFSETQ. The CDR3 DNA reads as TGCGCCAGCAGCCTGAGCTCCTACGAGCAGTACTTC. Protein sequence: CASSLSSYEQYF.

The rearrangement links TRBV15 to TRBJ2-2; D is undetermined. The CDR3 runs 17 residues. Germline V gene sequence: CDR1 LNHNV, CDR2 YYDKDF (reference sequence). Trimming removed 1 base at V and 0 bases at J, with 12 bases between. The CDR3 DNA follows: TGTGCCACCAGCAGAGGATTCCCCGGTTCGAACACCGGGGAGCTGTTTTTT. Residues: CATSRGFPGSNTGELFF.

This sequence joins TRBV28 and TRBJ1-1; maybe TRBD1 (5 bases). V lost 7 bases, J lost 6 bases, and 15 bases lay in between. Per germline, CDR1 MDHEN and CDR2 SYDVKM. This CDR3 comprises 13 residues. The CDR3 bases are TGTGCCAGCATTTACGGGGGAACCGCTGAAGCTTTCTTT. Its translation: CASIYGGTAEAFF.

The chain's CDR3 is CASSKRQSYEQYF. CDR3 coding DNA: TGTGCCAGCAGTAAGAGGCAGTCATACGAGCAGTACTTC. This chain uses TRBV5-6 with TRBJ2-7; the D is unclear. The germline CDR1 and CDR2 sequences are SGHDT and YYEEEE. The CDR3 contains 13 residues. V was clipped by 5 bases and J by 4 bases, with 13 bases between them.

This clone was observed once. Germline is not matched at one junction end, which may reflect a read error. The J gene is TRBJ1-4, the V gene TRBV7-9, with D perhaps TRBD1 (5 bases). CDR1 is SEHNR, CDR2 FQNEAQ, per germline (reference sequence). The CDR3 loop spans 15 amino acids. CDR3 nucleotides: TGTGCCAGCACCTTAGGGGTCGCGGCTAATGAAAAACTGTTTTTT. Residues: CASTLGVAANEKLFF.

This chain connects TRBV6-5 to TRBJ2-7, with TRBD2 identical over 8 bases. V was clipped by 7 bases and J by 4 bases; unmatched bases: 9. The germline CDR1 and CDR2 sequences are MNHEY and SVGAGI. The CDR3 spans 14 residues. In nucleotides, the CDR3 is TGTGCCAGCAAGCAAGCGGGAGACGGGTACGAGCAGTACTTC. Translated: CASKQAGDGYEQYF.

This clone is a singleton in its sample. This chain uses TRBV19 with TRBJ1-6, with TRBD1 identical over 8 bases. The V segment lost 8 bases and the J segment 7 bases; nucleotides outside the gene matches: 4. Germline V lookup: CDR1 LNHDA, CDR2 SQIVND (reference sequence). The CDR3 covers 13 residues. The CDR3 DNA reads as TGTGCCAGTGGACAGGGCCCAAATTCACCCCTCCACTTT. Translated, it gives CASGQGPNSPLHF.

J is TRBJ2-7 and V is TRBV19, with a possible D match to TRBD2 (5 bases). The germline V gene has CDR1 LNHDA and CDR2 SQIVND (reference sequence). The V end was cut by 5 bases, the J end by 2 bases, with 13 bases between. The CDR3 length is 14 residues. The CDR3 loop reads CASSLGVPPYEQYF. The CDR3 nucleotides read TGTGCCAGTAGTTTGGGAGTCCCGCCCTACGAGCAGTACTTC. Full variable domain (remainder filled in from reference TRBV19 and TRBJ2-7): DGGITQSPKYLFRKEGQNVTLSCEQNLNHDAMYWYRQDPGQGLRLIYYSQIVNDFQKGDIAEGYSVSREKKESFPLTVTSAQKNPTAFYLCASSLGVPPYEQYFGPGTRLTVT.

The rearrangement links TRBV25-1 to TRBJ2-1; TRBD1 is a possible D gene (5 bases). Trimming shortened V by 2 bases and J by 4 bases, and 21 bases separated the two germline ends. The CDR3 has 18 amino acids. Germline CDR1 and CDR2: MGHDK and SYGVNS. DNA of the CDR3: TGTGCCAGCAGTGAAAAGCCGGTCAGGGTTCTAGGATACAATGAGCAGTTCTTC. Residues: CASSEKPVRVLGYNEQFF.